This T cell receptor (beta chain) stems from a study of cytomegalovirus exposure and HLA in healthy donors. A multiplex PCR was run with 60 Vbeta primers and 13 Jbeta primers. The assay was immunoSEQ multiplex PCR, and TCRdb's table has in-frame clones only and misses some. The repertoire holds more than 95,000 clones, with around three quarters as singletons. In germline, CDR1 is MNHEY, CDR2 SVGAGI. CDR3 length equals 15 residues. This clone was counted a single time. An end of the junction does not agree with germline; a read error may underlie this. The same CDR3 arises from other DNA sequences in this sample as well.

J is TRBJ2-7 and V is TRBV6-5; 9 bases align to TRBD1. The source material was PBMCs. The receptor was derived from a man aged 45-60 years in good health and CMV-seropositive. CDR3 loop: CASSLTQGAPYEQYF. The CDR3 nucleotides read TGTGCCAGCAGTTTAACACAGGGGGCCCCCTACGAACAGTACTTC.